The 25 T cell receptor beta chains listed next were all sequenced from one sample in a study of blood T cell repertoires in COVID-19. Only in-frame clones appear in the TCRdb table, and some are missing; sequencing was by immunoSEQ multiplex PCR. In the table there are about 400,000 clones, approximately 90% of which are singletons. The source material was peripheral blood. Source of these receptors: a young woman with acute or convalescent COVID-19.

The chain combines TRBV28 with TRBJ2-3; 7 bases agree with TRBD1. Germline assignment: CDR1 MDHEN and CDR2 SYDVKM. The CDR3 is 15 residues long. V trimming: 2 bases; J trimming: 4 bases; junction bases outside the gene matches: 6. This CDR3 reads CASSLGQVDADTQYF. The CDR3 DNA reads as TGTGCCAGCAGTTTAGGACAGGTAGACGCAGATACGCAGTATTTT.

The V call is TRBV27, the J call TRBJ2-7; tentative D call: TRBD1 (7 bases). CDR1 is MNHEY and CDR2 is SMNVEV in the germline V gene (reference sequence). The germline V and J ends were trimmed by 5 bases and 3 bases, with 14 bases remaining between them. This CDR3 spans 14 amino acids. The CDR3 coding sequence is TGTGCCAGCAGTAGACAGGGAGGTCTCTACGAGCAGTACTTC. Translated: CASSRQGGLYEQYF.

This chain connects TRBV4-2 to TRBJ1-3; possibly TRBD1 for D (6 bases). Germline assignment: CDR1 LGHNA and CDR2 YNFKEQ. Trimming left V 2 bases short and J 0 bases short, with 14 bases between. The CDR3 consists of 17 residues. Here the CDR3 DNA reads TGTGCCAGCAGCCAAAATCCGGGACAAATCTCTGGAAACACCATATATTTT. Protein product: CASSQNPGQISGNTIYF.

J is TRBJ2-7 and V is TRBV18; the D is unclear. CDR1 and CDR2 (germline): KGHSH, LQKENI. The germline V and J ends were trimmed by 0 bases and 4 bases, with 13 bases remaining between them. The CDR3 extends over 15 amino acids. The CDR3, as DNA: TGTGCCAGCTCACCACCGCATGGTACCGGGTACGAGCAGTACTTC. This gives the protein CASSPPHGTGYEQYF.

V usage is TRBV5-4 and J usage is TRBJ2-1, with 10 bases matching TRBD2. CDR1 SGHNT and CDR2 YYREEE come from the germline V gene (reference sequence). Trimming took 1 base from V and 5 from J; bases not matched to a gene: 3. The CDR3 has 15 residues. The CDR3 is CASSLFSGGHNEQFF. In DNA form, the CDR3 reads TGTGCCAGCAGCTTGTTTAGCGGGGGGCACAATGAGCAGTTCTTC.

V gene TRBV28 combines with J gene TRBJ1-4; D uncertain. There are 14 residues in the CDR3. V lost 5 bases and J lost 4, with 11 bases in between. The germline CDR1 and CDR2 sequences are MDHEN and SYDVKM. The CDR3 bases are TGTGCCAGCAGTAAAGGACGGGATAATGAAAAACTGTTTTTT. It translates to CASSKGRDNEKLFF.

In this sample, this clone turned up a few times. The chain employs TRBV25-1 and TRBJ1-2; a weak D match, TRBD1 (5 bases). Trimming cost V 3 bases and J 4 bases, with 12 bases left between them. Germline loops: CDR1 MGHDK, CDR2 SYGVNS. CDR3 length: 14 residues. The CDR3 protein is CASSDRASGYGYTF. The DNA of the CDR3 is TGTGCCAGCAGTGACAGGGCCTCGGGCTATGGCTACACCTTC.

The chain carries TRBV7-9 and TRBJ2-5; D may be TRBD2 (6 bases). CDR1 and CDR2 (germline): SEHNR, FQNEAQ (reference sequence). The CDR3 sequence is 16 residues long. V was pared by 5 bases and J by 5 bases, with 21 bases between. CDR3: CASSPDGGMYLETQYF. The CDR3 nucleotides are TGTGCCAGCAGCCCAGATGGGGGGATGTACTTGGAGACCCAGTACTTC.

The gene calls are TRBV9 and TRBJ2-7, with TRBD1 matching 8 bases. The CDR3 is 14 amino acids. V shed 2 bases, J shed 3 bases, and the junction held 4 bases outside the gene matches. The germline CDR1 and CDR2 sequences are SGDLS and YYNGEE. Here the CDR3 DNA reads TGTGCCAGCAGCGTGCAGGGGGCGAGCTACGAGCAGTACTTC. Protein: CASSVQGASYEQYF.

On this clone itself: Different DNA sequences within this sample yield the same CDR3. The V gene is TRBV5-1, the J gene TRBJ1-1; the D gene is possibly TRBD1 (5 bases). V dropped 2 bases and J dropped 3 bases, with 8 bases sitting between them. The germline CDR1 and CDR2 sequences are SGHRS and YFSETQ. The CDR3 runs 13 residues. The CDR3 reads CASSFGGDTEAFF. The CDR3 DNA follows: TGCGCCAGCAGCTTCGGAGGGGACACTGAAGCTTTCTTT. The entire variable domain, with the rest obtained from reference TRBV5-1 and TRBJ1-1, is as follows: KAGVTQTPRYLIKTRGQQVTLSCSPISGHRSVSWYQQTPGQGLQFLFEYFSETQRNKGNFPGRFSGRQFSNSRSEMNVSTLELGDSALYLCASSFGGDTEAFFGQGTRLTVV.

This chain links TRBV2 with TRBJ2-1; D possibly corresponds to TRBD2 (5 bases). Germline CDR1 SNHLY, CDR2 FYNNEI. Trimming pared 3 bases from V and 2 bases from J, leaving 11 bases between. The CDR3 consists of 15 residues. In DNA, the CDR3 is TGTGCCAGCAGTGATGGGAGAGGTCCCTACAATGAGCAGTTCTTC. It specifies CASSDGRGPYNEQFF. Drawing the rest from reference TRBV2 and TRBJ2-1, the complete variable domain is EPEVTQTPSHQVTQMGQEVILRCVPISNHLYFYWYRQILGQKVEFLVSFYNNEISEKSEIFDDQFSVERPDGSNFTLKIRSTKLEDSAMYFCASSDGRGPYNEQFFGPGTRLTVL.

Ten or more counts support this clone. The V and J genes are TRBV30 and TRBJ1-1; possibly TRBD1 for D (5 bases). Germline lookup yields CDR1 GTSNPN and CDR2 SVGIG (reference sequence). The CDR3 has 12 amino acids. Trimming left V 4 bases short and J 4 bases short, with 10 bases between. The chain's CDR3 is CAWITGGTEAFF. The CDR3 DNA reads TGTGCCTGGATCACGGGGGGCACTGAAGCTTTCTTT.

The chain employs TRBV11-2 and TRBJ1-1; no clear D. Germline V gene lookup returns CDR1 SGHAT and CDR2 FQNNGV. V lost 1 base, J lost 0 bases, and 9 bases lay in between. The CDR3 is 15 residues long. Here the CDR3 reads CASSLVAEMNTEAFF. The CDR3 DNA reads as TGTGCCAGCAGCTTAGTCGCGGAAATGAACACTGAAGCTTTCTTT.

This clone showed up just once. The chain recombines TRBV24-1 with TRBJ2-7; D is perhaps TRBD1 (6 bases). The CDR3 covers 13 residues. Germline CDR1 is KGHDR and CDR2 is SFDVKD. Trimming left V 4 bases short and J 4 bases short, with 10 bases between. The CDR3 region is CATSDRGTYEQYF. The CDR3 DNA reads as TGTGCCACCAGTGACAGGGGTACGTACGAGCAGTACTTC.

This clone appeared many times. This sample includes further DNA sequences coding for the same CDR3. V is TRBV5-4 and J is TRBJ2-7; 7 bases agree with TRBD1. The junction had 7 bases not matched to a gene; V was cut back by 4 bases and J by 3 bases. Germline V CDR1 and CDR2: SGHNT, YYREEE (reference sequence). CDR3 length: 14 residues. As DNA, the CDR3 is TGTGCCAGCAGCCGCCGGGACAGAATCTACGAGCAGTACTTC. Its translation: CASSRRDRIYEQYF.

The chain employs TRBV7-9 and TRBJ2-5; 7 bases fit TRBD2. Looked up from germline, CDR1 is SEHNR and CDR2 is FQNEAQ (reference sequence). V shed 8 bases, J shed 4 bases, and the junction held 4 bases outside the gene matches. The CDR3 sequence is 12 residues long. CDR3: CASGGDGETQYF. In DNA, the CDR3 is TGTGCCAGCGGGGGGGATGGAGAGACCCAGTACTTC.

The genes are TRBV6-1 and TRBJ1-2; TRBD1 is a possible D gene (6 bases). V was trimmed by 1 base and J by 2 bases, leaving 11 bases between them. Germline V CDR1 and CDR2: MNHNS, SASEGT. The CDR3 is made up of 15 amino acids. The CDR3 spells CASSEGGHLNYGYTF. The CDR3 coding sequence is TGTGCCAGCAGTGAAGGGGGACACTTAAACTATGGCTACACCTTC.

J is TRBJ2-1 and V is TRBV7-9, with 7 bases fitting TRBD1. The CDR3 consists of 15 residues. Trimming at V came to 0 bases and at J to 8 bases, leaving 7 bases not matched to a gene. In germline, CDR1 is SEHNR, CDR2 FQNEAQ (reference sequence). DNA for the CDR3: TGTGCCAGCAGCTTAGCCCGGGACAGCAGCTATGAGCAGTTCTTC. As protein: CASSLARDSSYEQFF.

The chain carries TRBV29-1 and TRBJ2-2; D may be TRBD1 (5 bases). In germline, CDR1 is SQVTM, CDR2 ANQGSEA. V gave up 4 bases and J gave up 4 bases, with 10 bases separating them. This CDR3 spans 13 amino acids. The CDR3 protein is CSVVRVGTGELFF. In DNA form, the CDR3 reads TGCAGCGTTGTCAGGGTCGGCACCGGGGAGCTGTTTTTT.

The CDR3 loop is CASRLTGFNEQFF. The CDR3 DNA reads TGTGCCAGCAGGCTTACAGGTTTCAATGAGCAGTTCTTC. V gene TRBV6-5 combines with J gene TRBJ2-1, with a weak D call TRBD1 (5 bases). The germline V gene encodes CDR1 MNHEY and CDR2 SVGAGI. The CDR3 loop spans 13 amino acids. Between the trimmed V and J ends, which lost 6 bases and 6 bases, there was a span of 12 bases.

This chain links TRBV4-1 with TRBJ2-5; D gene unclear. This CDR3 is 15 amino acids long. Trimming removed 4 bases from V and 5 bases from J, with 17 bases in between. Germline V gene sequence: CDR1 MGHRA, CDR2 YSYEKL. The CDR3 sequence: CASSLYARPGETQYF. CDR3 nucleotides: TGCGCCAGCAGCCTGTACGCCAGGCCTGGGGAGACCCAGTACTTC.

This chain joins TRBV11-2 and TRBJ2-7, with 7 bases lining up with TRBD1. The CDR3 covers 14 residues. V trimming: 0 bases; J trimming: 6 bases; junction bases outside the gene matches: 5. The germline gives CDR1 SGHAT, CDR2 FQNNGV. The CDR3 bases are TGTGCCAGCAGCTTAGAACAGGGGATGGGCGAGCAGTACTTC. Protein sequence: CASSLEQGMGEQYF.

As to this clone: Other DNA sequences from this sample encode an identical CDR3 as well. The chain combines TRBV5-1 with TRBJ1-1; D remains ambiguous. CDR1 SGHRS and CDR2 YFSETQ come from the germline V gene. This CDR3 has 13 amino acids. Trimming cost V 3 bases and J 1 base, with 7 bases left between them. Written as DNA, the CDR3 is TGCGCCAGCAGCTCGAGATCGAACACTGAAGCTTTCTTT. Amino acids: CASSSRSNTEAFF.

The chain employs TRBV9 and TRBJ2-5, with D possibly matching TRBD1 (5 bases). The CDR3 loop spans 16 amino acids. Germline assignment: CDR1 SGDLS and CDR2 YYNGEE. The ends were cut back, 5 bases at V and 1 base at J, with 18 bases in the middle. The CDR3, as DNA: TGTGCCAGCAGTCATTCCAGGGAAGTGAGCCAAGAGACCCAGTACTTC. Residues: CASSHSREVSQETQYF.

CDR3 amino acids: CASSSSGGAIDTQYF. The CDR3 DNA follows: TGTGCCAGCAGCTCTAGCGGGGGGGCGATAGATACGCAGTATTTT. The chain is built from TRBV9 and TRBJ2-3; 12 nucleotides agree with TRBD2. The ends lost 4 bases at V and 5 bases at J; junction bases unmatched: 5. Germline CDR1 and CDR2: SGDLS and YYNGEE. The CDR3 is made up of 15 amino acids.